A single sample gave rise to the 26 T cell receptor beta chains below, sequenced in a study of identical twins' blood T cells. One entry per CDR3 protein results from TCRdb running MiXCR on the 5' RACE reads. The table has hundreds of thousands of distinct CDR3 sequences, more than 25% seen once. What was sequenced was PBMCs. The origin of the receptors is a woman between 18 and 55 years old in good health.

This sequence joins TRBV7-9 and TRBJ2-3, with D perhaps matching TRBD1 or TRBD2 (6 bases each). Trimming pared 7 bases from V and 2 bases from J, leaving 13 bases between. Germline loops: CDR1 SEHNR, CDR2 FQNEAQ (reference sequence). CDR3 length: 14 residues. The CDR3 spells CASTIRGVTDTQYF. The CDR3 region has the DNA TGTGCCAGCACCATTAGGGGGGTCACAGATACGCAGTATTTT.

As concerns this clonotype: Germline is not matched at one junction end, which may reflect a read error. The chain carries TRBV2 and TRBJ2-5; D gene unclear. CDR1 is SNHLY and CDR2 is FYNNEI in the germline V gene. The length of the CDR3 is 13 residues. CDR3 sequence reads: CASSDSSQETQCF. The CDR3 DNA reads as TGTGCCAGCAGTGACAGTAGCCAAGAGACCCAGTGCTTC. The whole variable domain, remainder taken from reference TRBV2 and TRBJ2-5, is EPEVTQTPSHQVTQMGQEVILRCVPISNHLYFYWYRQILGQKVEFLVSFYNNEISEKSEIFDDQFSVERPDGSNFTLKIRSTKLEDSAMYFCASSDSSQETQCFGPGTRLLVL.

The chain recombines TRBV25-1 with TRBJ1-5; no definite D call. V was trimmed by 2 bases and J by 0 bases, leaving 8 bases between them. Per the germline V gene, CDR1 is MGHDK and CDR2 is SYGVNS. CDR3 size: 15 residues. CDR3 amino acids: CASSEHGDSNQPQHF. The CDR3 coding sequence is TGTGCCAGCAGTGAACACGGGGATAGCAATCAGCCCCAGCATTTT.

The sample holds a few counts of this clonotype. The rearrangement links TRBV19 to TRBJ1-2; a weak D match, TRBD1 (6 bases). CDR1 and CDR2 from the germline V gene are LNHDA and SQIVND (reference sequence). The V and J ends lost 7 bases and 8 bases respectively, with 17 bases between them. The CDR3 has 13 residues. Here the CDR3 reads CASTYRTAGGYTF. The DNA of the CDR3 is TGTGCCAGTACCTATAGGACAGCGGGCGGCTACACCTTC.

The table lists this clonotype with a few counts. The chain joins TRBV29-1 to TRBJ1-2; weak D call: TRBD1 (5 bases). Trimming left V 1 base short and J 2 bases short, with 14 bases between. The CDR3 is 15 residues long. Looked up from germline, CDR1 is SQVTM and CDR2 is ANQGSEA. The CDR3 DNA reads as TGCAGCGTTGAAGGGCGAGGGGAGTCGAACTATGGCTACACCTTC. This gives the protein CSVEGRGESNYGYTF. Full variable domain (outside the CDR3, taken from reference TRBV29-1 and TRBJ1-2): SAVISQKPSRDICQRGTSLTIQCQVDSQVTMMFWYRQQPGQSLTLIATANQGSEATYESGFVIDKFPISRPNLTFSTLTVSNMSPEDSSIYLCSVEGRGESNYGYTFGSGTRLTVV.

Ten or more counts support this clonotype. The chain recombines TRBV20-1 with TRBJ2-3; perhaps TRBD1 as D (5 bases). The CDR3 consists of 16 residues. The V gene's germline CDR1 is DFQATT and CDR2 SNEGSKA (reference sequence). Trimming removed 3 bases from V and 3 bases from J, with 19 bases in between. CDR3 DNA sequence: TGCAGTGCTAGTAGCCCCCTAGGGGTTGTAACAGATACGCAGTATTTT. This translates into CSASSPLGVVTDTQYF.

The rearrangement uses TRBV29-1 and TRBJ2-1, with D tentatively TRBD1 (6 bases). The germline gives CDR1 SQVTM, CDR2 ANQGSEA. CDR3 length equals 13 residues. Trimming took off 4 bases at V and 7 bases at J, with 14 bases between the two ends. CDR3 residues: CSVARTAGNEQFF. In DNA, the CDR3 is TGCAGCGTTGCCCGGACAGCCGGAAATGAGCAGTTCTTC.

With respect to this clonotype: A read error may account for a junction end that differs from germline. This rearrangement joins TRBV5-1 to TRBJ1-1, with 10 bases fitting TRBD1. The CDR3 totals 14 residues. Germline CDR1 SGHRS, CDR2 YFSETQ. CDR3 sequence (DNA): TGCGCCAGCAGCTCCGGGACAGGGGTCACTGAAACTTTCTTT. Amino acid sequence: CASSSGTGVTETFF. Full variable domain (remainder filled in from reference TRBV5-1 and TRBJ1-1): KAGVTQTPRYLIKTRGQQVTLSCSPISGHRSVSWYQQTPGQGLQFLFEYFSETQRNKGNFPGRFSGRQFSNSRSEMNVSTLELGDSALYLCASSSGTGVTETFFGQGTRLTVV.

This clonotype was detected only once. This may be a read error: a much more frequent sequence differs by one nucleotide. The chain is built from TRBV3-1 and TRBJ2-7; tentatively, D is TRBD1 (6 bases). The germline V and J ends were trimmed by 4 bases and 3 bases, with 10 bases remaining between them. CDR3 size: 13 residues. Germline V lookup: CDR1 LGHDT, CDR2 YNNKEL (reference sequence). The CDR3 region is CASSPTDSYEQYF. CDR3 DNA: TGTGCCAGCAGCCCAACGGACAGCTACGAGCAGTACTTC.

V usage is TRBV20-1 and J usage is TRBJ2-7; perhaps TRBD2 as D (5 bases). V dropped 3 bases and J dropped 2 bases, with 11 bases sitting between them. The CDR3 has 13 residues. The germline V gene has CDR1 DFQATT and CDR2 SNEGSKA (reference sequence). CDR3 region: CSARDSRAYEQYF. The CDR3 region has the DNA TGCAGTGCTAGGGACTCACGAGCCTACGAGCAGTACTTC.

With regard to this clonotype: The junction departs from germline at one end; a sequencing error may be responsible. This chain uses TRBV28 with TRBJ1-2; D uncertain. The CDR3 contains 17 residues. Germline V gene data show CDR1 as MDHEN and CDR2 as SYDVKM. As DNA, the CDR3 is TGTGCCAGCAGTTCTCCAAGAGTGGACGGTGCTAACTATGGCCACACCTTC. Translation: CASSSPRVDGANYGHTF.

The sample holds many counts of this clonotype. At one end the junction does not follow the germline gene, possibly because of a read error. This rearrangement joins TRBV7-9 to TRBJ1-2; no clear D. Germline-derived CDR1 and CDR2 are SEHNR and FQNEAQ (reference sequence). The CDR3 is 11 amino acids. Written as DNA, the CDR3 is TGCGCCAGCAGTGGGGACTATGGCTACACCTTC. Encoded protein: CASSGDYGYTF.

The chain couples TRBV7-9 to TRBJ2-1; no clear D. Trimming pared 7 bases from V and 8 bases from J, leaving 18 bases between. CDR3 length: 14 amino acids. Germline CDR1 SEHNR, CDR2 FQNEAQ (reference sequence). CDR3 residues: CASNQLAGFHEQFF. In DNA form, the CDR3 reads TGTGCCAGCAACCAGTTAGCAGGCTTCCATGAGCAGTTCTTC.

This clonotype was counted once. A much larger clone sits a single nucleotide away, making a read error possible. The rearrangement joins TRBV29-1 to TRBJ2-1, with a possible D match to TRBD1 (6 bases). CDR1 SQVTM and CDR2 ANQGSEA come from the germline V gene. Trimming left V 6 bases short and J 13 bases short, with 13 bases between. The CDR3 has 10 amino acids. The CDR3: CSVDTGLQFF. CDR3 nucleotides: TGCAGCGTGGACACAGGGTTACAGTTCTTC.

The gene calls are TRBV11-2 and TRBJ2-2; D may be TRBD1 (5 bases). Germline CDR1 and CDR2: SGHAT and FQNNGV. The CDR3 covers 14 residues. V shed 5 bases and J shed 4 bases, with 11 bases lying between them. CDR3 nucleotide sequence: TGTGCCAGCAGCCCATCAACAGGCACCGGGGAGCTGTTTTTT. Translating gives CASSPSTGTGELFF.

This clonotype was counted ten times or more. The V gene is TRBV25-1, the J gene TRBJ2-6; D not certain. CDR3 length: 13 amino acids. Germline loops: CDR1 MGHDK, CDR2 SYGVNS. Trimming stripped 3 bases from V and 0 bases from J, with 0 bases between. The CDR3 loop reads CASSDSGANVLTF. The CDR3 DNA is TGTGCCAGCAGTGACTCTGGGGCCAACGTCCTGACTTTC.

This clonotype appeared a few times. The chain couples TRBV5-1 to TRBJ1-2, with D unresolved. CDR1 SGHRS and CDR2 YFSETQ come from the germline V gene. There are 15 residues in the CDR3. The V gene lost 0 bases and the J gene lost 3 bases, with 12 bases spanning the gap. CDR3 nucleotide sequence: TGCGCCAGCAGCTTGGCCTACACAGTGGACTATGGCTACACCTTC. It encodes CASSLAYTVDYGYTF.

The chain recombines TRBV5-1 with TRBJ1-3, with D uncertain. Germline CDR1 SGHRS, CDR2 YFSETQ. This CDR3 comprises 13 residues. Deletions cut 6 bases from V and 4 bases from J, with 11 bases between. The CDR3 protein is CASTLSGGNTIYF. CDR3 bases: TGCGCCAGCACGCTCAGCGGGGGAAACACCATATATTTT.

This chain links TRBV7-9 with TRBJ2-3, with a tentative D call TRBD1 (5 bases). V was cut by 11 bases and J by 6 bases, with 6 bases left in between. CDR3 length equals 9 residues. Germline-derived CDR1 and CDR2 are SEHNR and FQNEAQ (reference sequence). CDR3 DNA: TGTGCCGGGGCGGATACGCAGTATTTT. This gives the protein CAGADTQYF.

This clonotype was counted many times. The rearrangement joins TRBV14 to TRBJ2-7; 7 bases align to TRBD1. The germline gives CDR1 SGHDN, CDR2 FVKESK. The CDR3 runs 14 residues. After removal of 3 bases from V and 3 bases from J, the junction contained 5 bases not matched to a gene. CDR3 coding DNA: TGTGCCAGCAGCCAGTGGACAGGCGACTACGAGCAGTACTTC. Translation: CASSQWTGDYEQYF.

The chain combines TRBV3-1 with TRBJ1-5; no clear D gene. V lost 3 bases and J 7 bases, leaving 10 bases between the germline ends. The CDR3 totals 13 residues. Germline CDR1 LGHDT, CDR2 YNNKEL (reference sequence). Here the CDR3 DNA reads TGTGCCAGCAGCCAGACGGAGCGGCAGCCCCAGCATTTT. The encoded protein is CASSQTERQPQHF. The variable domain in full, completed from reference TRBV3-1 and TRBJ1-5, reads DTAVSQTPKYLVTQMGNDKSIKCEQNLGHDTMYWYKQDSKKFLKIMFSYNNKELIINETVPNRFSPKSPDKAHLNLHINSLELGDSAVYFCASSQTERQPQHFGDGTRLSIL.

As regards this clonotype: A single base separates this from a much larger clone, so it may be a read error. This chain links TRBV29-1 with TRBJ1-4, with D unresolved. Germline assignment: CDR1 SQVTM and CDR2 ANQGSEA. This CDR3 is built from 14 residues. The CDR3 nucleotides read TGCAGTGCCTCCGCTCTCGCAACTAATGAAAAACTGTTTTTT. Translating gives CSASALATNEKLFF.

This clonotype appeared a few times. The CDR3 here is CASSIDLGPGELFF. In DNA, the CDR3 is TGTGCCAGTAGTATAGATTTGGGACCCGGGGAGCTGTTTTTT. The V gene is TRBV19, the J gene TRBJ2-2; possibly TRBD1 or TRBD2 for D (5 bases each). The CDR3 is 14 amino acids. Germline V gene data show CDR1 as LNHDA and CDR2 as SQIVND (reference sequence). Between the trimmed V and J ends, which lost 0 bases and 6 bases, there was a span of 8 bases.

This clonotype came up many times. V is TRBV5-1 and J is TRBJ1-3; D gene unclear. The length of the CDR3 is 16 residues. With 0 bases removed from V and 2 bases from J, the gap between germline ends came to 12 bases. Germline CDR1 SGHRS, CDR2 YFSETQ. CDR3 in amino acids: CASSLVVQGAGNTIYF. CDR3 DNA sequence: TGCGCCAGCAGCTTGGTTGTACAAGGAGCTGGAAACACCATATATTTT.

This rearrangement joins TRBV29-1 to TRBJ1-1; D not resolved. Germline CDR1 is SQVTM and CDR2 is ANQGSEA. This CDR3 is built from 14 residues. Between the trimmed V and J ends, which lost 0 bases and 1 base, there was a span of 9 bases. The CDR3 nucleotides are TGCAGCGTTGAAGAGGAGGCTTGGAACACTGAAGCTTTCTTT. Translation gives CSVEEEAWNTEAFF.

This clonotype was counted only a few times. This chain links TRBV6-6 with TRBJ1-3, with TRBD1 matching 9 bases. V trimming: 7 bases; J trimming: 3 bases; junction bases outside the gene matches: 13. The CDR3 is 17 amino acids. Germline V gene data show CDR1 as MNHNY and CDR2 as SVGAGI (reference sequence). In DNA, the CDR3 is TGTGCCAGCACAGCACAGGGGGCGACCAAGAGTGGAAACACCATATATTTT. Translated: CASTAQGATKSGNTIYF.